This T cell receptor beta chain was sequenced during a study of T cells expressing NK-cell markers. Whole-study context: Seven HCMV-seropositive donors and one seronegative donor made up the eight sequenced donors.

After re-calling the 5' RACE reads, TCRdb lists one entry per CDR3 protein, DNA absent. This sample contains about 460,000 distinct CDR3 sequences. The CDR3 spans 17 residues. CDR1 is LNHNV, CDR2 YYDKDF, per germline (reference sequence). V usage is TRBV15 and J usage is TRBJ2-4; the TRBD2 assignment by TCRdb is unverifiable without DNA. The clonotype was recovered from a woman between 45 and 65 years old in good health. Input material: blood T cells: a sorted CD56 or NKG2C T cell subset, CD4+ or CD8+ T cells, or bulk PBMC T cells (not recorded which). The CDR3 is CATELEGVFAGKNIQYF.